This TCR beta chain stems from a study of cytomegalovirus exposure and HLA in healthy donors. Use of 60 Vbeta and 13 Jbeta primers characterized the PCR. Assay used: immunoSEQ multiplex PCR; TCRdb lists only in-frame clones, some missing. The data contain 90,000 to 120,000 clones, roughly 80% of them singletons. J gave up 0 bases and V 0 bases, and 3 bases lay outside the gene matches. This CDR3 has 15 residues. CDR1 and CDR2 from the germline V gene are SGHRS and YFSETQ. Sequenced: PBMCs. The chain uses TRBV5-1 and TRBJ2-7, with TRBD1 matching over 7 bases. The clonotype comes from a man aged 25-45 years in good health and CMV-seronegative. The CDR3 here is CASSLGTGVSYEQYF. The CDR3 DNA sequence: TGCGCCAGCAGCTTGGGAACAGGGGTCTCCTACGAGCAGTACTTC.